A selection of T cell receptor beta chains follows, all from one sample in a study of OX40 agonist ivuxolimab in advanced cancers. Profiled with immunoSEQ multiplex PCR; TCRdb holds only in-frame clones, not every one. The sample lists about 68,000 clones; around 93% were seen once. Sequences were derived from CD4+ or CD8+ T cells sorted from blood, sampled in a trial of the OX40 agonist ivuxolimab. The receptor set was obtained from an adult with an advanced solid tumor such as melanoma, head and neck, liver or kidney cancer. CDR3s include the opening cysteine and the closing phenylalanine or tryptophan. D genes are given only for firm matches. Where a row states a size, it is once, few, many or the class of an expanded clone; other rows omit it.

>TRBV7-3|-|-|TRBJ2-3
CASSSLADTQYF
TGTGCCAGCAGCTCCCTAGCCGATACGCAGTATTTT
>TRBV28|once|-|TRBJ1-1
CASREQNTEAFF
TGTGCCAGCAGGGAGCAGAACACTGAAGCTTTCTTT
>TRBV9|-|TRBD1|TRBJ1-6
CASSSGQSNSPLHF
TGTGCCAGCAGCTCGGGACAGTCTAATTCACCCCTCCACTTT
>TRBV28|-|TRBD2|TRBJ2-2
CASSIAGGLDTGELFF
TGTGCCAGCAGCATAGCGGGAGGTTTGGACACCGGGGAGCTGTTTTTT
>TRBV25-1|-|-|TRBJ1-2
CASSESYGYTF
TGTGCCAGCAGTGAATCCTATGGCTACACCTTC
>TRBV6-5|-|TRBD2|TRBJ2-1
CASSYYSGSSYNEQFF
TGTGCCAGCAGTTACTACAGCGGGAGCTCCTACAATGAGCAGTTCTTC
>TRBV6-1|-|-|TRBJ2-3
CASSFQQADTQYF
TGTGCCAGCAGTTTCCAACAGGCAGATACGCAGTATTTT
>TRBV2|-|-|TRBJ2-7
CASDAQYEQYF
TGTGCCAGCGATGCCCAGTACGAGCAGTACTTC
>TRBV19|-|-|TRBJ2-7
CASSRIRDGPYEQYF
TGTGCCAGTAGTAGGATACGGGACGGGCCCTACGAGCAGTACTTC
>TRBV28|-|TRBD2|TRBJ2-1
CASSLLLGGTSGRAEQFF
TGTGCCAGCAGTTTATTATTAGGAGGGACTAGCGGGAGGGCTGAGCAGTTCTTC
>TRBV6-5|-|-|TRBJ2-7
CASSDKGGKQYF
TGTGCCAGCAGTGATAAGGGGGGGAAGCAGTACTTC
>TRBV6-1|-|-|TRBJ1-5
CASSEVMGDQPQHF
TGTGCCAGCAGTGAAGTGATGGGGGATCAGCCCCAGCATTTT
>TRBV6-5|-|-|TRBJ2-1
CASSRPWVTYNEQFF
TGTGCCAGCAGCAGACCCTGGGTGACCTACAATGAGCAGTTCTTC
>TRBV7-6|-|-|TRBJ2-1
CASSLGATSPHNEQFF
TGTGCCAGCAGCTTAGGGGCTACCTCGCCTCACAATGAGCAGTTCTTC
>TRBV18|-|-|TRBJ2-1
CASSPQGNEQFF
TGTGCCAGCTCACCCCAGGGAAATGAGCAGTTCTTC
>TRBV27|few|-|TRBJ1-1
CASSLAQPLIMNTEAFF
TGTGCCAGCAGTTTAGCGCAGCCTTTGATCATGAACACTGAAGCTTTCTTT
>TRBV6-1|-|-|TRBJ2-6
CASSAAPQPGANVLTF
TGTGCCAGCAGTGCCGCACCTCAGCCTGGGGCCAACGTCCTGACTTTC
>TRBV7-2|-|TRBD2|TRBJ2-1
CAEGGEREGPNYEQFF
TGTGCTGAGGGGGGGGAGCGGGAGGGCCCTAATTATGAGCAGTTCTTC
>TRBV5-8|-|-|TRBJ2-5
CASSPLGGYQETQYF
TGTGCCAGCAGCCCCTTAGGGGGGTACCAAGAGACCCAGTACTTC
>TRBV27|-|TRBD2|TRBJ2-1
CASTVLSGSKSEQFF
TGTGCCAGCACCGTCCTTAGCGGGAGTAAGAGTGAGCAGTTCTTC
>TRBV18|-|-|TRBJ2-7
CASSQKGVNEQYF
TGTGCCAGCTCGCAAAAGGGGGTTAACGAGCAGTACTTC
>TRBV7-7|-|TRBD1|TRBJ2-5
CASSPRTGQETQYF
TGTGCCAGCAGCCCCCGGACAGGACAAGAGACCCAGTACTTC
>TRBV7-3|-|TRBD2|TRBJ2-1
CASSFDSGSAYNEQFF
TGTGCCAGCAGCTTTGATAGCGGGAGTGCCTACAATGAGCAGTTCTTC
>TRBV6-5|once|TRBD2|TRBJ2-2
CASGLANTGELFF
TGTGCCAGCGGACTAGCGAACACCGGGGAGCTGTTTTTT
>TRBV7-9|-|-|TRBJ2-7
CASSPLEGGGVRSVSEQYF
TGTGCCAGCAGCCCGTTAGAAGGGGGCGGGGTCAGGAGTGTTTCCGAGCAGTACTTC
>TRBV5-1|once|TRBD1|TRBJ2-7
CASSLEGTGGAWEQYF
TGCGCCAGCAGCTTGGAGGGGACAGGGGGCGCATGGGAGCAGTACTTC
>TRBV19|-|TRBD1|TRBJ1-5
CASSKARGLLEQPQHF
TGTGCCAGTAGTAAGGCCAGGGGGCTATTGGAACAGCCCCAGCATTTT
>TRBV6-6|-|TRBD2|TRBJ2-7
CASRPSGSREQYF
TGTGCCAGCAGGCCTAGCGGGAGCAGGGAGCAGTACTTC
>TRBV15|once|-|TRBJ2-7
CATSRDGAGTRSSYEQYF
TGTGCCACCAGCAGAGACGGGGCCGGGACGCGGAGCTCCTACGAGCAGTACTTC
>TRBV30|-|-|TRBJ1-5
CAWSRDSSNQPQHF
TGTGCCTGGAGTCGCGACAGTAGCAATCAGCCCCAGCATTTT
>TRBV27|-|TRBD1|TRBJ2-3
CASAPPRGTGGTDTQYF
TGTGCCAGCGCACCCCCCCGGGGGACAGGGGGCACAGATACGCAGTATTTT
>TRBV7-9|-|TRBD1|TRBJ2-1
CASSQYRGLDNEQFF
TGTGCCAGCAGCCAGTACAGGGGGCTAGACAATGAGCAGTTCTTC
>TRBV11-1|-|-|TRBJ2-3
CASSPGGSGKTDTQYF
TGTGCCAGCAGCCCAGGGGGGAGCGGGAAGACAGATACGCAGTATTTT
>TRBV6-1|-|-|TRBJ2-1
CASSELSSYNEQFF
TGTGCCAGCAGTGAACTTAGCTCCTACAATGAGCAGTTCTTC
>TRBV7-9|-|-|TRBJ2-3
CASSLLLEGADTQYF
TGTGCCAGCAGCTTACTGCTGGAGGGCGCAGATACGCAGTATTTT
>TRBV25-1|-|-|TRBJ2-1
CASSEYIRGITYNEQFF
TGTGCCAGCAGTGAATATATCAGGGGTATAACCTACAATGAGCAGTTCTTC
>TRBV7-8|-|TRBD1|TRBJ2-7
CASSPRTGGYEQYF
TGTGCCAGCAGCCCTCGGACAGGGGGCTACGAGCAGTACTTC
>TRBV5-5|once|TRBD1|TRBJ2-7
CASSLLGRGSYEQYF
TGTGCCAGCAGCTTGCTGGGCAGGGGGTCCTACGAGCAGTACTTC
>TRBV6-6|once|-|TRBJ1-2
CASSYSIGDGYGYTF
TGTGCCAGCAGTTACTCGATAGGGGACGGGTATGGCTACACCTTC
>TRBV2|once|TRBD1|TRBJ1-5
CASSTNRGSNQPQHF
TGTGCCAGCAGCACGAACAGGGGAAGCAATCAGCCCCAGCATTTT
>TRBV9|-|-|TRBJ1-1
CASSVETNTEAFF
TGTGCCAGCAGCGTAGAAACAAACACTGAAGCTTTCTTT
>TRBV2|-|-|TRBJ2-6
CASNHIDELSGANVLTF
TGTGCCAGCAACCATATTGACGAGCTCTCTGGGGCCAACGTCCTGACTTTC
>TRBV28|-|-|TRBJ1-3
CASSLSGTSSGNTIYF
TGTGCCAGCAGTTTATCCGGGACTAGCTCTGGAAACACCATATATTTT
>TRBV7-2|-|TRBD2|TRBJ2-5
CASSLLGLDAPQETQYF
TGTGCCAGCAGCTTATTAGGACTAGACGCGCCACAAGAGACCCAGTACTTC
>TRBV9|-|-|TRBJ2-5
CASSALGGAEKETQYF
TGTGCCAGCAGCGCCCTGGGGGGGGCGGAGAAGGAGACCCAGTACTTC
>TRBV2|once|TRBD1|TRBJ2-2
CASSEQQGSSTGELFF
TGTGCCAGCAGTGAACAACAGGGGAGTTCCACCGGGGAGCTGTTTTTT
>TRBV7-9|-|-|TRBJ2-7
CASSLLFDGSNSYEQYF
TGTGCCAGCAGCTTACTTTTCGATGGCAGTAACTCCTACGAGCAGTACTTC
>TRBV7-9|-|TRBD1|TRBJ1-1
CASSLDIGTGGTEAFF
TGTGCCAGCAGCTTAGACATCGGGACAGGGGGAACTGAAGCTTTCTTT
>TRBV29-1|-|TRBD2|TRBJ2-5
CSTGGLAQETQYF
TGCTCCACGGGCGGACTAGCTCAAGAGACCCAGTACTTC
>TRBV7-3|-|-|TRBJ2-1
CASSLTQGDEQFF
TGTGCCAGCAGCTTAACTCAAGGGGATGAGCAGTTCTTC
>TRBV5-4|-|-|TRBJ2-7
CASSLVGAESYEQYF
TGTGCCAGCAGCTTGGTGGGGGCGGAGTCCTACGAGCAGTACTTC
>TRBV19|-|TRBD1|TRBJ1-5
CASSLQGQGQPQHF
TGTGCCAGTAGTCTACAGGGGCAGGGTCAGCCCCAGCATTTT